The present entry profiles one T cell receptor (beta chain) with its context. No cognate antigen has been identified for it. Base qualities were left out, and no much larger clone turns up one base away. The trial excluded patients who had a history of autoimmune disease or who were on systemic immunosuppression. Peripheral blood for TCR sequencing was collected from all dose cohorts at baseline, on cycle 4 day 1, and on cycle 7 day 1. The samples were drawn from a first-in-human, open-label, multicenter phase I dose-escalation trial of ivuxolimab. Adults with locally advanced or metastatic melanoma, renal cell carcinoma, hepatocellular carcinoma or head and neck squamous cell carcinoma were enrolled in the trial. Before TCR sequencing, CD4+ T cells and CD8+ T cells from peripheral blood were sorted into separate populations. The sample comes from a study of OX40 agonist ivuxolimab in advanced cancers. About the study as a whole: Ivuxolimab, which targeted the costimulatory receptor OX40 (CD134), was an agonistic, fully human IgG2 monoclonal antibody. Intravenous ivuxolimab was administered to patients every 2 weeks at six dose levels: 0.01, 0.1, 0.3, 1.5, 3 and 10 mg/kg. Of the roughly 52 patients in dose escalation, approximately 20 had hepatocellular carcinoma, around 15 had melanoma, 9 had renal cell carcinoma and 9 had head and neck cancer. In the dose-escalation cohort, approximately 83% of patients were male, and the mean age was around 65 years with a range of roughly 20 to 85. Patients were allowed to have had prior anti-PD-1, anti-PD-L1 or anti-CTLA-4 therapy, and approximately 37% of the dose-escalation patients had been treated with checkpoint inhibitors. Partial responses occurred in three dose-escalation patients, of whom one had hepatocellular carcinoma and two had cutaneous melanoma. The point of sequencing TCRbeta in the periphery was to test whether ivuxolimab changed TCR sequence diversity and drove clonal T-cell expansion. The paper reports the monotherapy dose-escalation portion (N of about 51 patients) of the phase I ivuxolimab trial.

Compared with germline, V lacks 2 bases and J lacks 6 bases; bases without a gene match: 13. The CDR3 runs 19 amino acids, cysteine and phenylalanine included. The entry retains the CDR3 DNA only, 57 bases that are in frame from base 1. Reading the germline V gene gives CDR1 LGHNA and CDR2 YSLEER. For sequencing of the TCRbeta CDR3 region, genomic DNA was extracted from the sorted cells. TCRbeta CDR3 regions were sequenced using the immunoSEQ Assay. TCRdb holds this immuneACCESS table with in-frame rearrangements only. Some clones are missing; in checked studies, unresolved V genes explain under half, and the rest has no known cause. This sample is represented by tens of thousands of clones; 91% of them were singletons. 4% to 4.5% of the sample lies in the top ten. The study at large found these results: Low levels of normalized T-cell clonal expansion were also seen in some nonresponding patients. Clonal expansion of both CD4+ and CD8+ blood T cells was observed from baseline to week 6 at doses 0.1 to 3.0 mg/kg. The antigen specificity of the clonally expanded peripheral T cells was not determined. Partial responders in the 0.1-3.0 mg/kg groups had among the lowest normalized peripheral clonal expansion, especially among CD8+ T cells. After ivuxolimab, expanded clones were on average more numerous among CD8+ T cells than among CD4+ T cells.

Material: CD4+ or CD8+ T cells sorted from blood, obtained in a trial of the OX40 agonist ivuxolimab. The source of this sequence is an adult with an advanced solid tumor such as melanoma, head and neck, liver or kidney cancer. Recombination joined TRBV4-3 with TRBJ2-2; TRBD1 matches 12 bases in the middle. The nucleotide sequence is TGCGCCAGCAGCCAATTAGAAACCCCGGGACAGGGGGCGTCCGGGGAGCTGTTTTTT. This yields the protein CASSQLETPGQGASGELFF.